This TCR beta chain derives from a study of shared clonotypes between healthy human individuals. Looking at the study overall: Per donor, CD8 memory used one plate, CD8 naive used two, CD4 memory used three and CD4 naive used three.

Germline CDR1 GTSNPN, CDR2 SVGIG (reference sequence). This CDR3 is built from 12 residues. Trimming left V 5 bases short and J 13 bases short, with 15 bases between. Over several immunoSEQ plates, each subset's genomic DNA was distributed in even portions. Here immunoSEQ multiplex PCR was the method, and the copy in TCRdb shows in-frame clones only, minus some. The data contain about 2.4 million clones, more than 80% of them singletons. The chain joins TRBV30 to TRBJ1-6; D ambiguous. Sequencing was performed on naive CD4+ T cells sorted from blood. Indicated subset: CD45RA+ positively selected. This clonotype originated in a man in his late teens or twenties in good health. CDR3 sequence (DNA): TGTGCCTGGGGCCGGAACCTGCTGCCCCTCCACTTT. Encoded protein: CAWGRNLLPLHF.